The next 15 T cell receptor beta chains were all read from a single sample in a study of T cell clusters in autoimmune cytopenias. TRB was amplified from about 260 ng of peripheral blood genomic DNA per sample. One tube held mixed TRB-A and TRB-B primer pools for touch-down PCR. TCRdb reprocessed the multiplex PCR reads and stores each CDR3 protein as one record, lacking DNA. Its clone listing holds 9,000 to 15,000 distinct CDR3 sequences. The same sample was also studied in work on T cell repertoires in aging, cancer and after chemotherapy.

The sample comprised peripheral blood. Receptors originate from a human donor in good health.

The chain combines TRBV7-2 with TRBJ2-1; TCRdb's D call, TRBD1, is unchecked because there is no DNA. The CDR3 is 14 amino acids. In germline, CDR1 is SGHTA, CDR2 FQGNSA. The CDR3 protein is CASSFGGLGNEQFF.

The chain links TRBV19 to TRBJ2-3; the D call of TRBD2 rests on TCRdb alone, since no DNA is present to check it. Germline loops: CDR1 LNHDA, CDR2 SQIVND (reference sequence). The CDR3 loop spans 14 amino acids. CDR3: CASTTSGGPDTQYF.

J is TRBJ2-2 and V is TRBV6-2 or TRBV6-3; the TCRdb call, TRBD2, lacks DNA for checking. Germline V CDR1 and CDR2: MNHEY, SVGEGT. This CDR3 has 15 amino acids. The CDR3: CASAGRRSFVGELFF.

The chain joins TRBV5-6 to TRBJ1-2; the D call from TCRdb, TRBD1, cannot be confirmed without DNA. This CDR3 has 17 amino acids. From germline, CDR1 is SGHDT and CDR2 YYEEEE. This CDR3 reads CASSLAGTGVPNYGYTF.

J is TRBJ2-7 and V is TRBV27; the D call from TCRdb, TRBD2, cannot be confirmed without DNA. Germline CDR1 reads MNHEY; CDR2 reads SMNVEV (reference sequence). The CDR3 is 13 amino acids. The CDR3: CASTASGGDEQYF.

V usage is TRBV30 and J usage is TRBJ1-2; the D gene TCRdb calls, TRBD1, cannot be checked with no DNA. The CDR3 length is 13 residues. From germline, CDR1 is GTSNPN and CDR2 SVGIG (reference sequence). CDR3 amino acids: CAWNPGAIEGYTF. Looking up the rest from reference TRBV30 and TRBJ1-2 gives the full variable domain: SQTIHQWPATLVQPVGSPLSLECTVEGTSNPNLYWYRQAAGRGLQLLFYSVGIGQISSEVPQNLSASRPQDRQFILSSKKLLLSDSGFYLCAWNPGAIEGYTFGSGTRLTVV.

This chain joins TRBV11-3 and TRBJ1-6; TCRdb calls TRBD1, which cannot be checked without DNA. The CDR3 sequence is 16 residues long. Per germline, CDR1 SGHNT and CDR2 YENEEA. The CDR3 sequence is CASSRRESSYNSPLHF.

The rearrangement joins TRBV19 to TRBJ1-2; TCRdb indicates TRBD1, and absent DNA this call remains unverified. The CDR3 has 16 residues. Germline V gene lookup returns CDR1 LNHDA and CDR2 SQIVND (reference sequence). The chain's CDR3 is CASSSSRDTSEYGYTF.

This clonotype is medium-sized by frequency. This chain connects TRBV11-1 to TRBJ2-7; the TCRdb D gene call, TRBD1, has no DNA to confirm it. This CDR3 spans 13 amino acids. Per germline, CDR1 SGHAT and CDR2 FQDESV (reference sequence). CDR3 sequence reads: CASSQGAADEQYF.

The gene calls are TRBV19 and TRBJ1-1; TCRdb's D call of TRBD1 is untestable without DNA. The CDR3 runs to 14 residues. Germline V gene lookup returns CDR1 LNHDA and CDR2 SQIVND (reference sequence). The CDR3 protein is CASKQGARNTEAFF.

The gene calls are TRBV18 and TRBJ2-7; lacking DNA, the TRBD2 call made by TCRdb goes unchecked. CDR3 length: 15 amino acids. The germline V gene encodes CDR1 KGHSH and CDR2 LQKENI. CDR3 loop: CASSPGRRGTYEQYF.

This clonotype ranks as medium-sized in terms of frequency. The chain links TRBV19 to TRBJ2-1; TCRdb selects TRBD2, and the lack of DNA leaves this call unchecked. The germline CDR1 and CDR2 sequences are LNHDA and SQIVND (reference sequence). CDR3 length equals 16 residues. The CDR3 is CASSTPTSGFYNEQFF.

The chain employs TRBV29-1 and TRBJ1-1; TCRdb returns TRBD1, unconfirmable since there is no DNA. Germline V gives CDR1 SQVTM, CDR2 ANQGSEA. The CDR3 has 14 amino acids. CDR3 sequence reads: CSVWVFGGNTEAFF.

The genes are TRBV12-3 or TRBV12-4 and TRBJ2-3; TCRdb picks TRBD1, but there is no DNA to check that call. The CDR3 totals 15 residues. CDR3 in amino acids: CASSLGTGRTDTQYF.

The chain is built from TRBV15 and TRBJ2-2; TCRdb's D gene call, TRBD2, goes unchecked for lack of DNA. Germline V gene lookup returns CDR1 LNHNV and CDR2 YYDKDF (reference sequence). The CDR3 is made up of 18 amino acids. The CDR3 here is CATSRDRLAGGPAGELFF.